The 8 T cell receptor beta chains below come from one sample, sequenced in a study of human T cells and chemical hapten exposure. TCRdb ran MiXCR on the 5' RACE reads and lists one entry per CDR3 protein. Of about 140,000 distinct CDR3 sequences listed, 3.5% to 5% are singletons. The authors' total RNA extraction used unfractionated whole blood. The receptors originated from a female donor in good health.

Comments on this clonotype: This may be a read error, as it is one base from a much larger clone. The chain has TRBV20-1 and TRBJ2-7, with D perhaps matching TRBD1 (6 bases). Trimming removed 6 bases from V and 3 bases from J, with 12 bases in between. The CDR3 runs 12 residues. The germline V gene encodes CDR1 DFQATT and CDR2 SNEGSKA (reference sequence). The chain's CDR3 is CSAVGQCYEQYF. DNA for the CDR3: TGCAGTGCGGTAGGACAGTGCTACGAGCAGTACTTC.

The sample holds a few counts of this clonotype. The chain couples TRBV27 to TRBJ2-7; 8 bases are a match to TRBD2. The CDR3 is 14 residues long. Trimming removed 2 bases from V and 7 bases from J; junction bases left unmatched: 7. The germline V gene has CDR1 MNHEY and CDR2 SMNVEV (reference sequence). The CDR3 loop is CASSLRGGPLEQYF. Here the CDR3 DNA reads TGTGCCAGCAGTTTACGGGGGGGGCCCTTGGAGCAGTACTTC.

This clonotype was observed at least ten times. In nucleotides, the CDR3 is TGCAGTGGCGGACTAGCGGGGCTAGCTCAAGAGACCCAGTACTTC. Protein: CSGGLAGLAQETQYF. J is TRBJ2-5 and V is TRBV20-1, with 12 bases that match TRBD2. The CDR3 is made up of 15 amino acids. Germline assignment: CDR1 DFQATT and CDR2 SNEGSKA (reference sequence). The J segment lost 2 bases and the V segment lost 7 bases, leaving 8 bases of the junction unmatched.

This clonotype was recorded many times. V and J are TRBV29-1 and TRBJ2-7, with 9 bases matching TRBD1. Per the germline V gene, CDR1 is SQVTM and CDR2 is ANQGSEA. This CDR3 region has 14 residues. Trimming cost V 1 base and J 4 bases; bases outside gene matches: 5. CDR3 nucleotides: TGCAGCGTTGAAGTAGTACAGGGGGCTTACGAGCAGTACTTC. Protein product: CSVEVVQGAYEQYF.

This clonotype was observed a few times. V is TRBV2 and J is TRBJ1-1; tentatively, D is TRBD1 (6 bases). The CDR3 sequence is 12 residues long. Germline assignment: CDR1 SNHLY and CDR2 FYNNEI. The CDR3 region has the DNA TGTGTCATCGCTACCGGGACACCTGGGGCTTTCTTT. It encodes CVIATGTPGAFF.

The rearrangement links TRBV6-6 to TRBJ2-6; 9 nucleotides agree with TRBD1. The CDR3 has 20 amino acids. The germline CDR1 and CDR2 sequences are MNHNY and SVGAGI (reference sequence). J was trimmed by 0 bases and V by 8 bases; bases with no gene match: 17. Written as DNA, the CDR3 is TGTGCCAGCTCCTTAAAAAGGGGGACAGGGCTTCTCTCTGGGGCCAACGTCCTGACTTTC. Its protein is CASSLKRGTGLLSGANVLTF.

This clonotype was recorded at least ten times. J is TRBJ2-1 and V is TRBV6-6, with 7 bases aligning to TRBD2. V gave up 8 bases and J gave up 4 bases; unmatched junction bases: 11. Germline V gives CDR1 MNHNY, CDR2 SVGAGI (reference sequence). This CDR3 is 15 amino acids long. The CDR3 DNA is TGTGCCAGCCACCCTGCGGGGGTGAGGTACAATGAGCAGTTCTTC. Protein: CASHPAGVRYNEQFF.

This clonotype was counted many times. V and J are TRBV12-3 or TRBV12-4 and TRBJ1-6, with D perhaps TRBD1 (5 bases). V lost 5 bases, J lost 13 bases, and 12 bases lay in between. The CDR3 covers 12 residues. CDR3 protein: CASSQGVLPLHF. The CDR3 DNA is TGTGCCAGCAGTCAAGGGGTCCTGCCCCTCCACTTT.